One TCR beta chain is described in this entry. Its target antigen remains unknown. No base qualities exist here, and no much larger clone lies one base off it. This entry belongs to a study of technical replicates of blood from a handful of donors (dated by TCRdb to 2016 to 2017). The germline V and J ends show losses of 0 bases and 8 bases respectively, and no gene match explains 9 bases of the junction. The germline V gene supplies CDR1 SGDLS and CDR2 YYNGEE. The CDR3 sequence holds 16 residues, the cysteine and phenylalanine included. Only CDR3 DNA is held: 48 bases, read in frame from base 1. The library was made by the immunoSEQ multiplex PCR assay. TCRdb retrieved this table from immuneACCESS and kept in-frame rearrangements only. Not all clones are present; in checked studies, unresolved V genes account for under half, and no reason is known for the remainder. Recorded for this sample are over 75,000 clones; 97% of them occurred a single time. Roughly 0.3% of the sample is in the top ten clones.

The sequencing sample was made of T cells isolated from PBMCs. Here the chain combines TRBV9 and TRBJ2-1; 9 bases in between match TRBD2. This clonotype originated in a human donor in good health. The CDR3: CASSVVGGRAGHEQFF. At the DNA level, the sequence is TGTGCCAGCAGCGTAGTGGGCGGGAGGGCCGGCCATGAGCAGTTCTTC.